Following are 20 T cell receptor beta chains from one sample sequenced in a study of cytomegalovirus exposure and HLA in healthy donors. The PCR used 60 Vbeta and 13 Jbeta primers. Some clones are missing from TCRdb's copy, which holds only in-frame ones; the method was immunoSEQ multiplex PCR. This table has some 130,000 clones, around 85% appearing once. Sequenced: PBMCs. The receptors stem from a woman aged 45-65 years in good health and CMV-seropositive.

This clone appeared a single time. The rearrangement joins TRBV19 to TRBJ2-3; TRBD2 might be the D (6 bases). Trimming pared 5 bases from V and 3 bases from J, leaving 15 bases between. Germline CDR1 LNHDA, CDR2 SQIVND (reference sequence). CDR3 size: 15 residues. CDR3 sequence reads: CASSPRTRGTDTQYF. The CDR3 nucleotides read TGTGCCAGTAGTCCGCGGACCCGGGGGACAGATACGCAGTATTTT.

The chain has TRBV2 and TRBJ2-7; the match to TRBD2 covers 11 bases. Germline V gene data show CDR1 as SNHLY and CDR2 as FYNNEI. The CDR3 is made up of 15 amino acids. The V segment lost 3 bases and the J segment 2 bases; nucleotides outside the gene matches: 3. CDR3 loop: CASSDLAGGTYEQYF. CDR3 DNA: TGTGCCAGCAGTGATCTAGCGGGGGGAACCTACGAGCAGTACTTC.

The chain carries TRBV18 and TRBJ1-1, with D maybe TRBD1 (5 bases). The ends were cut back, 2 bases at V and 3 bases at J, with 10 bases in the middle. Germline-derived CDR1 and CDR2 are KGHSH and LQKENI. The CDR3 extends over 14 amino acids. The CDR3 is CASSPWGRDTEAFF. The DNA of the CDR3 is TGTGCCAGCTCACCATGGGGGAGGGACACTGAAGCTTTCTTT. The whole variable domain, remainder taken from reference TRBV18 and TRBJ1-1, is NAGVMQNPRHLVRRRGQEARLRCSPMKGHSHVYWYRQLPEEGLKFMVYLQKENIIDESGMPKERFSAEFPKEGPSILRIQQVVRGDSAAYFCASSPWGRDTEAFFGQGTRLTVV.

This clone occurred once. The chain has TRBV5-1 and TRBJ2-7, with 9 bases matching TRBD1. CDR1 is SGHRS, CDR2 YFSETQ, per germline. The CDR3 covers 15 residues. Trimming at V came to 2 bases and at J to 0 bases, leaving 3 bases not matched to a gene. In nucleotides, the CDR3 is TGCGCCAGCAGCTTAGGGACAGGGTTCTCCTACGAGCAGTACTTC. Translation: CASSLGTGFSYEQYF.

This chain links TRBV25-1 with TRBJ1-5, with D perhaps matching TRBD1 (5 bases). The ends were cut back, 2 bases at V and 3 bases at J, with 14 bases in the middle. This CDR3 has 16 residues. Germline assignment: CDR1 MGHDK and CDR2 SYGVNS. The CDR3 nucleotides read TGTGCCAGCAGTGAAACATCAGGGAAGAACAATCAGCCCCAGCATTTT. Protein: CASSETSGKNNQPQHF.

Remarks on this clone: Other DNA sequences within the sample encode an identical CDR3. The chain joins TRBV5-1 to TRBJ2-5, with TRBD1 identical over 8 bases. CDR3 size: 14 residues. After removal of 4 bases from V and 4 bases from J, the junction contained 6 bases not matched to a gene. Germline V CDR1 and CDR2: SGHRS, YFSETQ. Here the CDR3 reads CASSPDRGGETQYF. The DNA for the CDR3 is TGCGCCAGCAGCCCTGACAGGGGTGGAGAGACCCAGTACTTC.

This rearrangement joins TRBV27 to TRBJ2-3; 7 positions match TRBD2. From germline, CDR1 is MNHEY and CDR2 SMNVEV (reference sequence). The CDR3 totals 15 residues. With V trimmed by 5 bases and J by 3 bases, 8 bases remained unmatched. The DNA of the CDR3 is TGTGCCAGCAGTATGGGATGGGGGGGGACAGATACGCAGTATTTT. Protein: CASSMGWGGTDTQYF.

The V call is TRBV2, the J call TRBJ2-7, with D perhaps matching TRBD1 (6 bases). Trimming stripped 7 bases from V and 3 bases from J, with 10 bases between. This CDR3 region has 12 residues. The germline gives CDR1 SNHLY, CDR2 FYNNEI. CDR3 in amino acids: CASMIQGYEQYF. The CDR3 bases are TGTGCCAGCATGATACAGGGCTACGAGCAGTACTTC.

The chain has TRBV27 and TRBJ2-7; D perhaps matches TRBD2 (6 bases). V shed 7 bases and J shed 3 bases, with 19 bases lying between them. Germline V gives CDR1 MNHEY, CDR2 SMNVEV (reference sequence). CDR3 length: 15 residues. The CDR3 here is CASTRRGGNFYEQYF. The CDR3 DNA reads as TGTGCCAGCACGCGCCGCGGCGGGAACTTCTACGAGCAGTACTTC.

On this clone: Other nucleotide sequences in the sample specify the same CDR3. The chain uses TRBV5-1 and TRBJ2-1, with D tentatively TRBD2 (7 bases). The CDR3 spans 15 residues. CDR1 and CDR2 (germline): SGHRS, YFSETQ. V shed 2 bases and J shed 0 bases, with 9 bases lying between them. This chain's CDR3 is CASSLGGGSYNEQFF. The CDR3 DNA reads as TGCGCCAGCAGCTTAGGGGGGGGCTCCTACAATGAGCAGTTCTTC. The variable domain in full, with the rest retrieved from reference TRBV5-1 and TRBJ2-1, is KAGVTQTPRYLIKTRGQQVTLSCSPISGHRSVSWYQQTPGQGLQFLFEYFSETQRNKGNFPGRFSGRQFSNSRSEMNVSTLELGDSALYLCASSLGGGSYNEQFFGPGTRLTVL.

J is TRBJ2-2 and V is TRBV5-1; 7 positions match TRBD1. CDR1 is SGHRS, CDR2 YFSETQ, per germline. Unmatched junction bases numbered 5, after V lost 6 bases and J lost 3 bases. This CDR3 has 14 amino acids. CDR3 region: CASTIGQDTGELFF. In DNA, the CDR3 is TGCGCCAGCACGATCGGACAGGACACCGGGGAGCTGTTTTTT. Drawing the rest from reference TRBV5-1 and TRBJ2-2, the complete variable domain is KAGVTQTPRYLIKTRGQQVTLSCSPISGHRSVSWYQQTPGQGLQFLFEYFSETQRNKGNFPGRFSGRQFSNSRSEMNVSTLELGDSALYLCASTIGQDTGELFFGEGSRLTVL.

This sequence joins TRBV13 and TRBJ2-7; 10 nucleotides line up with TRBD2. Germline values: CDR1 PRHDT, CDR2 FYEKMQ (reference sequence). The junction had 2 bases not matched to a gene; V was cut back by 4 bases and J by 2 bases. CDR3 length: 14 amino acids. CDR3 protein: CASSSAGGPYEQYF. The CDR3 coding sequence is TGTGCCAGCAGCTCAGCGGGGGGGCCCTACGAGCAGTACTTC. Full variable domain (remainder filled in from reference TRBV13 and TRBJ2-7): AAGVIQSPRHLIKEKRETATLKCYPIPRHDTVYWYQQGPGQDPQFLISFYEKMQSDKGSIPDRFSAQQFSDYHSELNMSSLELGDSALYFCASSSAGGPYEQYFGPGTRLTVT.

The chain joins TRBV5-1 to TRBJ1-3; D might be TRBD1 (6 bases). V was shortened by 7 bases and J by 0 bases, with 14 bases between the two germline ends. The CDR3 sequence is 15 residues long. Germline V gene data show CDR1 as SGHRS and CDR2 as YFSETQ. The CDR3 coding sequence is TGCGCCAGCGGCCCGGGACAAAACTCTGGAAACACCATATATTTT. Protein product: CASGPGQNSGNTIYF.

This clone came up a few times. This chain joins TRBV28 and TRBJ2-1; no firm D call. CDR3 length: 15 residues. Germline CDR1 reads MDHEN; CDR2 reads SYDVKM. V shed 5 bases and J shed 5 bases, with 16 bases lying between them. The CDR3, as DNA: TGTGCCAGCAGTCCTAGTGATCGGTACCACAATGAGCAGTTCTTC. Translated: CASSPSDRYHNEQFF.

The J gene is TRBJ2-7, the V gene TRBV5-1, with 10 bases lining up with TRBD1. The CDR3 loop spans 15 amino acids. Unmatched junction bases numbered 7, after V lost 3 bases and J lost 4 bases. Germline V gives CDR1 SGHRS, CDR2 YFSETQ. CDR3 coding DNA: TGCGCCAGCAGCTGGCAGACAGGGGGCGAGTACGAGCAGTACTTC. Translating gives CASSWQTGGEYEQYF.

The chain has TRBV28 and TRBJ1-1; D may be TRBD1 (5 bases). The CDR3 spans 14 residues. V was cut by 7 bases and J by 5 bases, with 17 bases left in between. CDR1 is MDHEN and CDR2 is SYDVKM in the germline V gene. DNA for the CDR3: TGTGCCAGCAAGCTCGGGGGTGAATTAACTGAAGCTTTCTTT. This sequence encodes CASKLGGELTEAFF.

The chain uses TRBV19 and TRBJ1-4, with TRBD1 identical over 7 bases. CDR1 and CDR2 from the germline V gene are LNHDA and SQIVND (reference sequence). Trimming at V came to 4 bases and at J to 2 bases, leaving 1 base not matched to a gene. The CDR3 length is 14 residues. The CDR3 nucleotides are TGTGCCAGTAGTAGGGGACAGACTAATGAAAAACTGTTTTTT. It specifies CASSRGQTNEKLFF.

The chain couples TRBV9 to TRBJ2-5; maybe TRBD2 (7 bases). Between the trimmed V and J ends, which lost 3 bases and 11 bases, there was a span of 20 bases. CDR3 size: 14 residues. Germline V CDR1 and CDR2: SGDLS, YYNGEE. The CDR3 here is CASSAAGAYEEQYF. As DNA, the CDR3 is TGTGCCAGCAGCGCCGCGGGGGCGTATGAGGAGCAGTACTTC.

This clone came up a few times. The rearrangement uses TRBV5-1 and TRBJ1-1; 7 nucleotides line up with TRBD1. V was pared by 3 bases and J by 6 bases, with 5 bases of the junction left unmatched. CDR1 is SGHRS and CDR2 is YFSETQ in the germline V gene. The CDR3 length is 13 residues. The CDR3 reads CASSSQGDSEAFF. For the CDR3, the DNA is TGCGCCAGCAGCTCCCAGGGGGACTCTGAAGCTTTCTTT.

The chain carries TRBV4-3 and TRBJ2-5; perhaps TRBD2 as D (5 bases). The CDR3 runs 15 residues. Germline assignment: CDR1 LGHNA and CDR2 YSLEER. The V and J ends lost 4 bases and 5 bases respectively, with 17 bases between them. CDR3 protein: CASSLNTAGGETQYF. CDR3 nucleotide sequence: TGCGCCAGCAGCCTGAATACTGCGGGCGGGGAGACCCAGTACTTC.